This T cell receptor beta chain emerged from a study of blood T cell repertoires in COVID-19. Study information: Whether acute or convalescent, the COVID-19 samples came from the United States, Italy and Spain.

Participants' own reports of clinical history determined their cohort assignment. This CDR3 comprises 14 residues. Trimming took 7 bases from V and 1 from J, leaving 13 bases between them. CDR1 is SNHLY, CDR2 FYNNEI, per germline. Data came from immunoSEQ multiplex PCR; TCRdb stores just in-frame clones and leaves some out. The sample has about 200,000 clones, roughly 82% seen once. The sequencing sample was made of PBMCs or T cells enriched from blood (not recorded which). This receptor was taken from a man aged 40-49 years with acute COVID-19. The V and J genes are TRBV2 and TRBJ1-1; D not resolved. CDR3 sequence: CASTPEGRNTEAFF. The CDR3 coding sequence is TGTGCCAGCACCCCCGAGGGCCGGAACACTGAAGCTTTCTTT.